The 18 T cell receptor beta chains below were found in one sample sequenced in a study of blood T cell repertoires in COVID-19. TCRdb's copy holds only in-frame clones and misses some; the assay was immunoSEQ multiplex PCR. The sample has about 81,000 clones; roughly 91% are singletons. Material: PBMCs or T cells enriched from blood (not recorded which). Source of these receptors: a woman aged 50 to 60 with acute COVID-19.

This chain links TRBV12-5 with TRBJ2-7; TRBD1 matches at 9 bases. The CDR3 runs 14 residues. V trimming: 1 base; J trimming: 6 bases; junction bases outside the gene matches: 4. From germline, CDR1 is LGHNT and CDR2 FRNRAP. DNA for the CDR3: TGTGCTAGTGGTTTGGGGGACAGGGCGGCCGAGCAGTACTTC. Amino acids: CASGLGDRAAEQYF.

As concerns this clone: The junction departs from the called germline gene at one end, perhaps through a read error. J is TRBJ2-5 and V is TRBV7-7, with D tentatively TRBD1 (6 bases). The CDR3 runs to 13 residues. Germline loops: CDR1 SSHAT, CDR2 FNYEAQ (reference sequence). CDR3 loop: CASSWTVKETQYF. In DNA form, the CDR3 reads TGTGCTAGCAGCTGGACAGTTAAAGAGACCCAGTACTTC.

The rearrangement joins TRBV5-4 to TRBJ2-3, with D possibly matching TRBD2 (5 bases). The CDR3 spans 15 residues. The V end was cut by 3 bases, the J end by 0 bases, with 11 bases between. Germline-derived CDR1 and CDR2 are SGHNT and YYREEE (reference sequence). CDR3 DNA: TGTGCCAGCAGCTCTAGCTCATCTAGCACAGATACGCAGTATTTT. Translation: CASSSSSSSTDTQYF.

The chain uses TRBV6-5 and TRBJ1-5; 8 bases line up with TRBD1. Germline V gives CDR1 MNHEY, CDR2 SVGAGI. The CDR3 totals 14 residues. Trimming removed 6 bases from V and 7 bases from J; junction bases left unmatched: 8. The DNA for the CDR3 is TGTGCCAGCAGCTACAGGGGGAGTAGCCAGCCCCAGCATTTT. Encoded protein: CASSYRGSSQPQHF.

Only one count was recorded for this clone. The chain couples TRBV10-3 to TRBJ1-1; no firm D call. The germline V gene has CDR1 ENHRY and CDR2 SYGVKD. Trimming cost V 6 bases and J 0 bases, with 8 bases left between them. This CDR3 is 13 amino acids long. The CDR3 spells CAIRETLNTEAFF. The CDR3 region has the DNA TGTGCCATCAGAGAGACACTGAACACTGAAGCTTTCTTT.

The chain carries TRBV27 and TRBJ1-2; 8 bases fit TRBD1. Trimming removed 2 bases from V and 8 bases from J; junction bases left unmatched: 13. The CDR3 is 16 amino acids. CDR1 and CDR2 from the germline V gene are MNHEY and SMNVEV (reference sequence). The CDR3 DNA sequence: TGTGCCAGCAGTTTAAGGGGGGCGGGACAGGTTGTGGGCTACACCTTC. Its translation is CASSLRGAGQVVGYTF.

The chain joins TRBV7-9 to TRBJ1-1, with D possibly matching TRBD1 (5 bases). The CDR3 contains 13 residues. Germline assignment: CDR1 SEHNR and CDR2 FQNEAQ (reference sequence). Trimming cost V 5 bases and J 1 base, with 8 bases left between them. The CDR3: CASSVTANTEAFF. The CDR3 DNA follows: TGTGCCAGCAGCGTGACAGCGAACACTGAAGCTTTCTTT.

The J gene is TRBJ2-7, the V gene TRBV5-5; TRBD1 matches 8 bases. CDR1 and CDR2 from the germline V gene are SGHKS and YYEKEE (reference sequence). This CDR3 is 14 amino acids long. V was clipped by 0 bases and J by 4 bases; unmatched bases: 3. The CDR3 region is CASSLVQGAYEQYF. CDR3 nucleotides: TGTGCCAGCAGCTTGGTCCAGGGGGCATACGAGCAGTACTTC. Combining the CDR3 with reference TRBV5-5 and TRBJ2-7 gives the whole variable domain DAGVTQSPTHLIKTRGQQVTLRCSPISGHKSVSWYQQVLGQGPQFIFQYYEKEERGRGNFPDRFSARQFPNYSSELNVNALLLGDSALYLCASSLVQGAYEQYFGPGTRLTVT.

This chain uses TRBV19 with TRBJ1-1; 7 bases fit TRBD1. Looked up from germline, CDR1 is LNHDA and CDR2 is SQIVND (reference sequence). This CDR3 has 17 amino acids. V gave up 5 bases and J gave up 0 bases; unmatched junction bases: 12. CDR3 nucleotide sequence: TGTGCCAGTAGTGTTCGGCAATCCGGGACAGTGAACACTGAAGCTTTCTTT. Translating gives CASSVRQSGTVNTEAFF.

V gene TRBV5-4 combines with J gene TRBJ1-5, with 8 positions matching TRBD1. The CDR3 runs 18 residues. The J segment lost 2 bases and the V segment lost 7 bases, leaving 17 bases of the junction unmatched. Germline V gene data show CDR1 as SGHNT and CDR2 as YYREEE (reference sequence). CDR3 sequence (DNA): TGTGCCAGCGATCCCCAAACCGGGACAGGTCACCGCAATCAGCCCCAGCATTTT. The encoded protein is CASDPQTGTGHRNQPQHF.

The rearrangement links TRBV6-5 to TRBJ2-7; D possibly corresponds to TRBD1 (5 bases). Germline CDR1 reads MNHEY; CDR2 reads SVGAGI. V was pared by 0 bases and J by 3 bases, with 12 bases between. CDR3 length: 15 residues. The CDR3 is CASSYSAQGYYEQYF. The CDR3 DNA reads TGTGCCAGCAGTTACTCAGCGCAGGGTTACTACGAGCAGTACTTC.

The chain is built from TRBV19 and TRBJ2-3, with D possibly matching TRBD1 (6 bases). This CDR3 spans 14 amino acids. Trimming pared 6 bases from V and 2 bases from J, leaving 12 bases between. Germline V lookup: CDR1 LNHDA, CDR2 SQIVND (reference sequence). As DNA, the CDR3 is TGTGCCAGTAGCCCACAGGGACCCACAGATACGCAGTATTTT. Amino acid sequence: CASSPQGPTDTQYF.

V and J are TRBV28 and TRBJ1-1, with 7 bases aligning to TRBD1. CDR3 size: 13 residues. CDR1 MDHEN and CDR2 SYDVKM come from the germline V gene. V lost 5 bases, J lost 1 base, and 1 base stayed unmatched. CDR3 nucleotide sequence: TGTGCCAGCAGTCGACAGGGGAACACTGAAGCTTTCTTT. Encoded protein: CASSRQGNTEAFF.

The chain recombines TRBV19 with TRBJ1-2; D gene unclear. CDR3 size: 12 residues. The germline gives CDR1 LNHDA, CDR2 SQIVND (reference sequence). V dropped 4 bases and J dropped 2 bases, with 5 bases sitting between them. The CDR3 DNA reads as TGTGCCAGTAGTACCTTAAACTATGGCTACACCTTC. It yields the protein CASSTLNYGYTF. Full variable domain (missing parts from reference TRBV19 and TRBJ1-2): DGGITQSPKYLFRKEGQNVTLSCEQNLNHDAMYWYRQDPGQGLRLIYYSQIVNDFQKGDIAEGYSVSREKKESFPLTVTSAQKNPTAFYLCASSTLNYGYTFGSGTRLTVV.

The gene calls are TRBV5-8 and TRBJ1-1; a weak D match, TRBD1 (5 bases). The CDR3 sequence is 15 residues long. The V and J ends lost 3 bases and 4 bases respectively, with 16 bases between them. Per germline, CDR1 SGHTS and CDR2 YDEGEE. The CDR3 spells CASSSGYRLRTEAFF. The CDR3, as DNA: TGTGCCAGCAGCTCCGGATACAGGCTCCGCACTGAAGCTTTCTTT.

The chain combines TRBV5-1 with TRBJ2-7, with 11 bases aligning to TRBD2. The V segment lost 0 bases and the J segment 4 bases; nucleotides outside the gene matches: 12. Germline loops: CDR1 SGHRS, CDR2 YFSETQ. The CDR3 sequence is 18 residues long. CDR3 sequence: CASSLAVAGGPPSYEQYF. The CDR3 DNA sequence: TGCGCCAGCAGCTTGGCCGTAGCGGGAGGGCCCCCTTCTTACGAGCAGTACTTC.

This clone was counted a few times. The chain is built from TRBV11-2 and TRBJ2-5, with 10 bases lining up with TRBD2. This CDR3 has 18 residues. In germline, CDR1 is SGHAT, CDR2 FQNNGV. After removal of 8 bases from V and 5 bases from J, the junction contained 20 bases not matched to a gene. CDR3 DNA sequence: TGTGCCAGCGACTTACTTAGCCTAGCGGGAGACCAGGGGGAGACCCAGTACTTC. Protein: CASDLLSLAGDQGETQYF.

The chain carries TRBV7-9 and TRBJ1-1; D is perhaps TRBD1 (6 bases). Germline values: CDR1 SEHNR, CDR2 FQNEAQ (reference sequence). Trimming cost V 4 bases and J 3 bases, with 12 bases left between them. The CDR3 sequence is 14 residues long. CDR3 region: CASSWQQGDTEAFF. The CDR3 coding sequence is TGTGCCAGCAGCTGGCAACAGGGCGACACTGAAGCTTTCTTT.